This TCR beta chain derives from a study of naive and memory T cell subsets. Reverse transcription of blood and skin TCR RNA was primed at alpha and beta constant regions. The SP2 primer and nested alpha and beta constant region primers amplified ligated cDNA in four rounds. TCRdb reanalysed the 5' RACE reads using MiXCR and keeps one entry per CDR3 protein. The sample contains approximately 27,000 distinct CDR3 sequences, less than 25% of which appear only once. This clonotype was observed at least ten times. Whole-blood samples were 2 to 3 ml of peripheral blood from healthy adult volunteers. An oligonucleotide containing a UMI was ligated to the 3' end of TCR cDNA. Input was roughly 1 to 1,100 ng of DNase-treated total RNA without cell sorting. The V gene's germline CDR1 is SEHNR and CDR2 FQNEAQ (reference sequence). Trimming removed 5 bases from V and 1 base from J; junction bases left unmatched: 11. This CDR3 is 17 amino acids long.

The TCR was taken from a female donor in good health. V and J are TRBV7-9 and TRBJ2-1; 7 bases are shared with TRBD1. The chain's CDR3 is CASSAPPTGRSYNEQFF. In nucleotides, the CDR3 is TGTGCCAGCAGCGCACCCCCGACAGGGCGGTCCTACAATGAGCAGTTCTTC.